The 2 T cell receptor beta chains reported below all come from one sample, sequenced in a study of T cell responses to AZD1222 COVID-19 vaccine. Profiling relied on immunoSEQ multiplex PCR, and the TCRdb table lists in-frame clones only, not all of them. Counted here are about 130,000 clones, roughly 88% occurring once; the ten biggest clones make up about 1.5%. Here the sequenced sample was peripheral blood, taken on day 0 of AZD1222 vaccination. All receptors come from an adult in good health.

The chain couples TRBV5-4 to TRBJ2-4; D perhaps matches TRBD1 (5 bases). With 4 bases removed from V and 4 bases from J, the gap between germline ends came to 9 bases. This CDR3 is 13 amino acids long. Germline CDR1 reads SGHNT; CDR2 reads YYREEE (reference sequence). This CDR3 reads CASSPSGKNIQYF. In nucleotides, the CDR3 is TGTGCCAGCAGCCCCTCAGGGAAAAACATTCAGTACTTC. The complete variable domain, with remaining parts taken from reference TRBV5-4 and TRBJ2-4, reads ETGVTQSPTHLIKTRGQQVTLRCSSQSGHNTVSWYQQALGQGPQFIFQYYREEENGRGNFPPRFSGLQFPNYSSELNVNALELDDSALYLCASSPSGKNIQYFGAGTRLSVL.

In this sample, this clone turned up once. This chain joins TRBV19 and TRBJ1-1; weak D call: TRBD1 (6 bases). Per the germline V gene, CDR1 is LNHDA and CDR2 is SQIVND (reference sequence). The CDR3 runs 17 residues. Trimming removed 6 bases at V and 0 bases at J, with 20 bases between. CDR3: CASRKLPRQAMNTEAFF. The CDR3 DNA follows: TGTGCCAGTAGAAAACTTCCTCGACAGGCTATGAACACTGAAGCTTTCTTT.